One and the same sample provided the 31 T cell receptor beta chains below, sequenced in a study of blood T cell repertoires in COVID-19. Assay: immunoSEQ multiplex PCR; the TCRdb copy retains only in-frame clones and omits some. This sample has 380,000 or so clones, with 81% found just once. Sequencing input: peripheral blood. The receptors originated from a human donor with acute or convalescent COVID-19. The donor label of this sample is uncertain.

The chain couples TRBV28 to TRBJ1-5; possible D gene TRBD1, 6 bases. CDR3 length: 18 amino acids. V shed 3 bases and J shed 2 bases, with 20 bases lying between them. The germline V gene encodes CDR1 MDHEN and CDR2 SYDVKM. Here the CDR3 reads CASSFGSLRGRGNQPQHF. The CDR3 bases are TGTGCCAGCAGTTTTGGGTCGCTAAGGGGGAGGGGCAATCAGCCCCAGCATTTT.

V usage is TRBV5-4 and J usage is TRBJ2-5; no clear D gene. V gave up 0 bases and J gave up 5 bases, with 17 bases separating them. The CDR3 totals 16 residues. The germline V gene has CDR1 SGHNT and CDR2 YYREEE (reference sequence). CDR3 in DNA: TGTGCCAGCAGCTTGGAGGCTTGGTCGACTTGGGAGACCCAGTACTTC. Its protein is CASSLEAWSTWETQYF.

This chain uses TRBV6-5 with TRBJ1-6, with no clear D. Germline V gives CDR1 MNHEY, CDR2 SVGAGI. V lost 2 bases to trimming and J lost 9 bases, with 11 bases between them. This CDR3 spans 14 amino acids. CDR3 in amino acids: CASSYGRGFSPLHF. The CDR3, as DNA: TGTGCCAGCAGTTACGGGAGAGGTTTTTCACCCCTCCACTTT.

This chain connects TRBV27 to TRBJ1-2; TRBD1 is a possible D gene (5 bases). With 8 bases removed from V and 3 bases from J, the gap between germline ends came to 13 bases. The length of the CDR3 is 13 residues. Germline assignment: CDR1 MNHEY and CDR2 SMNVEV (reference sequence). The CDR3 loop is CASGHGTDYGYTF. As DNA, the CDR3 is TGTGCCAGCGGACACGGAACCGACTATGGCTACACCTTC.

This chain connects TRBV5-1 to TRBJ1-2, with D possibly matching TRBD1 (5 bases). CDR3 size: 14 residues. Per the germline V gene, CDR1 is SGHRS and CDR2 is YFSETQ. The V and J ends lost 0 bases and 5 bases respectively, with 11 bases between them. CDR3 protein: CASSLGSGGYGYTF. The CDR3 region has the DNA TGCGCCAGCAGCTTGGGGTCCGGGGGGTATGGCTACACCTTC.

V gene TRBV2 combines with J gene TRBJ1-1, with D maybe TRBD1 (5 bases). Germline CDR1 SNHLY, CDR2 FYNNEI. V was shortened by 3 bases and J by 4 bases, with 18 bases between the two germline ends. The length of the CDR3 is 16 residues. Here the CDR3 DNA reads TGTGCCAGCAGTGAGGGGCAGGGAGGATGGGGCACTGAAGCTTTCTTT. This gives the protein CASSEGQGGWGTEAFF.

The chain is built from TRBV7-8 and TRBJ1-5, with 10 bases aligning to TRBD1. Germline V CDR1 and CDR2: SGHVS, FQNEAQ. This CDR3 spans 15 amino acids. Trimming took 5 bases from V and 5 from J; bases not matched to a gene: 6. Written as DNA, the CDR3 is TGTGCCAGCAGCGCCCGACAGGGGGCGGATCAGCCCCAGCATTTT. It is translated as CASSARQGADQPQHF. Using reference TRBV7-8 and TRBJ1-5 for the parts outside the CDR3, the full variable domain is GAGVSQSPRYKVAKRGQDVALRCDPISGHVSLFWYQQALGQGPEFLTYFQNEAQLDKSGLPSDRFFAERPEGSVSTLKIQRTQQEDSAVYLCASSARQGADQPQHFGDGTRLSIL.

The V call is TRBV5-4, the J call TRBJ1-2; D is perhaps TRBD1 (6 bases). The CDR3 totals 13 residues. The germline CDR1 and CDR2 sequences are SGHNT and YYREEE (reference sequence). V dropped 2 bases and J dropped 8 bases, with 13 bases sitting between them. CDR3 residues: CASSLPGQWGYTF. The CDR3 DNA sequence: TGTGCCAGCAGCTTACCGGGACAATGGGGCTACACCTTC.

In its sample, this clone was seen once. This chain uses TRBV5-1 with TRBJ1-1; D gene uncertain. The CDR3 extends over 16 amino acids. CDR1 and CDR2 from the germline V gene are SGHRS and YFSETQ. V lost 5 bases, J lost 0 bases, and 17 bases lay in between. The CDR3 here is CASRPPIAGVNTEAFF. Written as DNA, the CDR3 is TGCGCCAGCAGACCTCCAATCGCCGGTGTGAACACTGAAGCTTTCTTT.

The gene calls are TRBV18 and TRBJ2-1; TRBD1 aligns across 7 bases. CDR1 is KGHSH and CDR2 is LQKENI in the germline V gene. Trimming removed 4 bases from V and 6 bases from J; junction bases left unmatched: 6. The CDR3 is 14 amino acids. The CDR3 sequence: CASSLNRGTNEQFF. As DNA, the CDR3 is TGTGCCAGCTCACTAAACAGGGGCACCAATGAGCAGTTCTTC.

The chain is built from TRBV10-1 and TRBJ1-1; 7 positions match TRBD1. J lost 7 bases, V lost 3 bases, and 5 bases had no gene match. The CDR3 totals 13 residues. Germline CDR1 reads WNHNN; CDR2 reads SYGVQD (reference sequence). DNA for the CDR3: TGCGCCAGCAGTGAACTGCAGGGGGGTGAAGCTTTCTTT. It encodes CASSELQGGEAFF.

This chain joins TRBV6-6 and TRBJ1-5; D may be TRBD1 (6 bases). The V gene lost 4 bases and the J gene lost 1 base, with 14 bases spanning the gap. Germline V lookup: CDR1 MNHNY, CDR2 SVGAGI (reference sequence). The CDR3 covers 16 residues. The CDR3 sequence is CASSSGVLGSNQPQHF. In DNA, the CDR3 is TGTGCCAGCAGTTCAGGGGTTCTGGGGAGCAATCAGCCCCAGCATTTT.

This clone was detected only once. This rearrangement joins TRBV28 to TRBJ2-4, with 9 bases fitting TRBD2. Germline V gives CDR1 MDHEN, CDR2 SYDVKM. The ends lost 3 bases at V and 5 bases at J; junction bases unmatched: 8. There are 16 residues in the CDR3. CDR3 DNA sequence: TGTGCCAGCAGTTTTCCCCCTCTAGCGGGACAAAACATTCAGTACTTC. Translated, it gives CASSFPPLAGQNIQYF. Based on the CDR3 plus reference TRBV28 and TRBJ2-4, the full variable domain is DVKVTQSSRYLVKRTGEKVFLECVQDMDHENMFWYRQDPGLGLRLIYFSYDVKMKEKGDIPEGYSVSREKKERFSLILESASTNQTSMYLCASSFPPLAGQNIQYFGAGTRLSVL.

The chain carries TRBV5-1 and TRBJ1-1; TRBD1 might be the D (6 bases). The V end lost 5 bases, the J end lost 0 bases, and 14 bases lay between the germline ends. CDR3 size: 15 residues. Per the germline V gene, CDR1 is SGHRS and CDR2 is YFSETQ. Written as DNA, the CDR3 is TGCGCCAGCAGGTCTCAGACAGGTTTGAACACTGAAGCTTTCTTT. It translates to CASRSQTGLNTEAFF.

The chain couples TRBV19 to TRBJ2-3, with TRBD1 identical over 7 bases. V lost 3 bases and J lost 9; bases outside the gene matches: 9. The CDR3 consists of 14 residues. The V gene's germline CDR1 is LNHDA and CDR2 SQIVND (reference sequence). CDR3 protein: CASSMFTGVGTQYF. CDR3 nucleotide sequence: TGTGCCAGTAGTATGTTTACAGGGGTGGGAACGCAGTATTTT.

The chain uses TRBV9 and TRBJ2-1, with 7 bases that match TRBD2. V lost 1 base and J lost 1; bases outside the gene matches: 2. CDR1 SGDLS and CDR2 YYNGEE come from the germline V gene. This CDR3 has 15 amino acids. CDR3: CASSVSGNSYNEQFF. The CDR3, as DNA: TGTGCCAGCAGCGTAAGCGGGAATTCCTACAATGAGCAGTTCTTC.

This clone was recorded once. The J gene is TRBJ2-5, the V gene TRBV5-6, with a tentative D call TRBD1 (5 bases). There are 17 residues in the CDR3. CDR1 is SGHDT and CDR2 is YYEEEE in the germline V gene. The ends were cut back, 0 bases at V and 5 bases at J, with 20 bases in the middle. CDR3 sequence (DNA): TGTGCCAGCAGCTTGGAACCTGGTCTAGGGGCCCCGGAGACCCAGTACTTC. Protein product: CASSLEPGLGAPETQYF.

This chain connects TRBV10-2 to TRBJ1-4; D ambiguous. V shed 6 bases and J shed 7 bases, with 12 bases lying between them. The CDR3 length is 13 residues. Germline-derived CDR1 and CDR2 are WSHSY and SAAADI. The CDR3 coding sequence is TGCGCCAGCAGCCGGGAGTGGGGTGAAAAACTGTTTTTT. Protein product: CASSREWGEKLFF.

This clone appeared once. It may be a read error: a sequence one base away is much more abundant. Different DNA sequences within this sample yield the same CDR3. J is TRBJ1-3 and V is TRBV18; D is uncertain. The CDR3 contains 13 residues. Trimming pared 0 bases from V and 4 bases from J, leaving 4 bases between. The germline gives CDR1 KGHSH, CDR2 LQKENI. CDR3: CASSPPPGNTIYF. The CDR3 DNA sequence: TGTGCCAGCTCACCACCTCCGGGAAACACCATATATTTT.

This CDR3 reads CASSDRGQETQYF. CDR3 bases: TGTGCCAGCAGCGACAGGGGGCAGGAGACCCAGTACTTC. This chain joins TRBV5-4 and TRBJ2-5, with TRBD1 matching over 10 bases. The CDR3 has 13 residues. CDR1 SGHNT and CDR2 YYREEE come from the germline V gene (reference sequence). The V gene end was trimmed by 4 bases and the J gene end by 5 bases; junction bases not matched to a gene: 2.

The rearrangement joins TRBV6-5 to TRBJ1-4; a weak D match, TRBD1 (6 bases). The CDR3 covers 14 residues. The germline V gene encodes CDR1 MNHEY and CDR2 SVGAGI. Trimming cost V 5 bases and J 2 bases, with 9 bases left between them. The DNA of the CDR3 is TGTGCCAGCAGTCCCGACAGGACTAATGAAAAACTGTTTTTT. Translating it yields CASSPDRTNEKLFF.

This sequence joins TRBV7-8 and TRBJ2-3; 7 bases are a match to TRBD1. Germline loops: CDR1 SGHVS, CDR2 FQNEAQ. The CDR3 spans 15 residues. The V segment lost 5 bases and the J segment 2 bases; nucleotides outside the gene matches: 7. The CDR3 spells CASSLRQGPTDTQYF. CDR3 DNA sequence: TGTGCCAGCAGCCTGCGACAGGGCCCCACAGATACGCAGTATTTT.

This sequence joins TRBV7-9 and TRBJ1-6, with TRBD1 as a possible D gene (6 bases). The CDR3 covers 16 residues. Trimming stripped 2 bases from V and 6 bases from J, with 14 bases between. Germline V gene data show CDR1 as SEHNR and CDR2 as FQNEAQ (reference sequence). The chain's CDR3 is CASSLLTGPSNSPLHF. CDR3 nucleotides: TGTGCCAGCAGCTTATTAACAGGGCCAAGTAATTCACCCCTCCACTTT.

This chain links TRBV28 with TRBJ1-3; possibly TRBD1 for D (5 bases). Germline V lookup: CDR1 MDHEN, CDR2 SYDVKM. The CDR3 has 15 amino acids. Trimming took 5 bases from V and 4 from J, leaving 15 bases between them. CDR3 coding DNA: TGTGCCAGCAGTCCAGGGTCCCCGAGGGGAAACACCATATATTTT. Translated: CASSPGSPRGNTIYF.

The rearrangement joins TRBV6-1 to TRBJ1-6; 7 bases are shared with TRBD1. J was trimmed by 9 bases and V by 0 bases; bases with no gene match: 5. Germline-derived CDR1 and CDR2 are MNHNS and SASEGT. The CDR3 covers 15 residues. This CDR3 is CASSEAGSGGSPLHF. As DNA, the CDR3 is TGTGCCAGCAGTGAAGCGGGATCAGGGGGTTCACCCCTCCACTTT.

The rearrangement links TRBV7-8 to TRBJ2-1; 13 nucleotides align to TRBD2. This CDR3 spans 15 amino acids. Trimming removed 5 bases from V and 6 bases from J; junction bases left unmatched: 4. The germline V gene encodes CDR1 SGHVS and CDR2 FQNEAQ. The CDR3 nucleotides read TGTGCCAGCAGCGGGGGACTAGCGGGGATCAATGAGCAGTTCTTC. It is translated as CASSGGLAGINEQFF.

CDR3 residues: CASSDSFRGGDNEQFF. The CDR3 nucleotides are TGTGCCAGCAGTGACTCTTTCAGAGGAGGGGACAATGAGCAGTTCTTC. The V and J genes are TRBV6-4 and TRBJ2-1; the D gene is possibly TRBD2 (6 bases). From germline, CDR1 is MRHNA and CDR2 SNTAGT. Deletions cut 0 bases from V and 5 bases from J, with 14 bases between. This CDR3 spans 16 amino acids.

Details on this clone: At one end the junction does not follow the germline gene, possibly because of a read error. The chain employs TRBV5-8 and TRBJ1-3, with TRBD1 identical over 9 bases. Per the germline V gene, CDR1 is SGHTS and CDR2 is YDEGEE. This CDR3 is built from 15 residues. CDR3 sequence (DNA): TGTGCCAGCATAATCGACAGGGGGACCGGAAACATCATATATTTT. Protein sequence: CASIIDRGTGNIIYF.

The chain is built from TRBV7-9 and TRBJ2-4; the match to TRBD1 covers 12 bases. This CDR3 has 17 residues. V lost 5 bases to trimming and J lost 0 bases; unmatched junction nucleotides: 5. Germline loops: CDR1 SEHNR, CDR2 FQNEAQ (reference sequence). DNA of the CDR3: TGTGCCAGCAGCGCAGGGACAGGGGGCCTAGCCAAAAACATTCAGTACTTC. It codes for CASSAGTGGLAKNIQYF.

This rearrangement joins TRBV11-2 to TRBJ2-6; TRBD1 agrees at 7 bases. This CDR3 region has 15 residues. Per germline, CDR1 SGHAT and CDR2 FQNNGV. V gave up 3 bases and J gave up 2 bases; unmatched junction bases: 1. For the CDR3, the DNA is TGTGCCAGCAGCTTCACAGGGGCTGGGGCCAACGTCCTGACTTTC. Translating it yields CASSFTGAGANVLTF.

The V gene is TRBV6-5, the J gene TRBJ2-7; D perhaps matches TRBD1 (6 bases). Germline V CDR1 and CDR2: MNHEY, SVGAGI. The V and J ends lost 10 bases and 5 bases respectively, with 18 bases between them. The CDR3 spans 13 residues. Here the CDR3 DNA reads TGTGCCATCGATCTACAGGGTTACGACGAGCAGTACTTC. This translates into CAIDLQGYDEQYF.